The clone carrying this T cell receptor beta chain has only a few counts. The antigen is undetermined. The record originates from a study of cytotoxic CD8 clonotypes in ibrutinib-treated CLL. The overall study: Across the patients, 10 to 11 were relapsed/refractory, more than 14 treatment-naive and approximately 17 IGHV unmutated.

The germline V gene has CDR1 LNHDA and CDR2 SQIVND (reference sequence). With 4 bases clipped from V and 1 base from J, the junction kept 9 bases outside the gene matches. The CDR3 loop spans 16 amino acids. The table came from immunoSEQ multiplex PCR; TCRdb's copy has only in-frame clones and leaves some out. The sample lists about 140,000 clones, under 95% seen once, with 9.5% to 14% in the top ten. Regarding the study as a whole: Treatment left the uncommon public clonotypes either contracted or stable in frequency. Sampling schedules were unmatched across sustained-remission and progressing patients.

The V gene is TRBV19, the J gene TRBJ1-1; 7 bases are a match to TRBD1. The sequences come from PBMCs, collected after 12 months of ibrutinib treatment. This clonotype was obtained from a human donor with chronic lymphocytic leukemia. DNA of the CDR3: TGTGCCAGTAGTACCTCGACAGGGATCGCGAACACTGAAGCTTTCTTT. Translated, it gives CASSTSTGIANTEAFF.